This T cell receptor (beta chain) was obtained from a study of blood T cell repertoires in COVID-19. Whole-study context: Researchers got acute and convalescent COVID-19 samples from the United States, Italy and Spain. From T cells, B-cell-depleted T cells, or PBMCs came the material, which was cDNA or gDNA.

Germline V CDR1 and CDR2: WNHNN, SYGVQD (reference sequence). The CDR3 sequence is 16 residues long. The junction had 7 bases not matched to a gene; V was cut back by 4 bases and J by 5 bases. Original data processing: Amplification of reference gene primers was used by the study to estimate nucleated cell counts. Some clones are missing from TCRdb's copy, which holds only in-frame ones; the method was immunoSEQ multiplex PCR. D and trimming come from the DNA, and the V and J calls and clone size come from that table. Here the sample spans about 97,000 clones, around 87% being singletons. Sequencing input: peripheral blood. This sequence originates from a human donor in a cohort sampled during active COVID-19. The rearrangement uses TRBV10-1 and TRBJ2-3; 12 nucleotides agree with TRBD2. As DNA, the CDR3 is TGCGCCAGCAGTGCGCTAGCGGGAGGGCTGGTAGATACGCAGTATTTT. Translating it yields CASSALAGGLVDTQYF.